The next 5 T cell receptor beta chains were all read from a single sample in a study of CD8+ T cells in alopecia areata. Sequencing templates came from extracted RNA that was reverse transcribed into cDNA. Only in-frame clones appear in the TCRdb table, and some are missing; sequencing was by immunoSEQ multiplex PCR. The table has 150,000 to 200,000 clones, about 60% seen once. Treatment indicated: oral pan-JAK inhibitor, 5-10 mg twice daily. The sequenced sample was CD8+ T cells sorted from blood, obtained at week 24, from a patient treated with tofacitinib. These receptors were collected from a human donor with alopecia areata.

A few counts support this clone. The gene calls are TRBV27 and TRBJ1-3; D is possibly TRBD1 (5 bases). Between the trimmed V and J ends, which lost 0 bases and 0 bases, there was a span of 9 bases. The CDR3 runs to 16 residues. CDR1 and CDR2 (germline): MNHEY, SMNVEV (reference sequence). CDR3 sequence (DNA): TGTGCCAGCAGTTTATCTGGGGCTTACTCTGGAAACACCATATATTTT. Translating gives CASSLSGAYSGNTIYF.

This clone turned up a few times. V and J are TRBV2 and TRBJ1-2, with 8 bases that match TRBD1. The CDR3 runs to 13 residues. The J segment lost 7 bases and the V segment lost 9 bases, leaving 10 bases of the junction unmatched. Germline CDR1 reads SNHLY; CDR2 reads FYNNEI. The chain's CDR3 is CASKNMDRAGYTF. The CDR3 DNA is TGTGCCAGTAAGAATATGGACAGGGCTGGCTACACCTTC.

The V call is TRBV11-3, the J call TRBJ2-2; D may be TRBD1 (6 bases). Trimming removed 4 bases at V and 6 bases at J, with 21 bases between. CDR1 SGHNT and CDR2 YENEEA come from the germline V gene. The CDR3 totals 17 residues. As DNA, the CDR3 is TGTGCCAGCAGCTGGTTCCGGGACACTTGGGGCGCCGGGGAGCTGTTTTTT. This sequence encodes CASSWFRDTWGAGELFF.

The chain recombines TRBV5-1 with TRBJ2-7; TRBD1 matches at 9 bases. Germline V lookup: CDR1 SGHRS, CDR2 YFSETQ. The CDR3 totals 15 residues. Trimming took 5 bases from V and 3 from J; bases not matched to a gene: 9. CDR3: CASRYAGTGNYEQYF. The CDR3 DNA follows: TGCGCCAGCAGATATGCCGGGACAGGGAACTACGAGCAGTACTTC.

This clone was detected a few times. Here the CDR3 DNA reads TGTGCCAGCAGCCCCACAGGGAGTGGAGTAGCTAACTATGGCTACACCTTC. It is translated as CASSPTGSGVANYGYTF. V gene TRBV28 combines with J gene TRBJ1-2; D perhaps matches TRBD1 (6 bases). The CDR3 contains 17 residues. The germline V gene encodes CDR1 MDHEN and CDR2 SYDVKM. The ends were cut back, 6 bases at V and 0 bases at J, with 20 bases in the middle.